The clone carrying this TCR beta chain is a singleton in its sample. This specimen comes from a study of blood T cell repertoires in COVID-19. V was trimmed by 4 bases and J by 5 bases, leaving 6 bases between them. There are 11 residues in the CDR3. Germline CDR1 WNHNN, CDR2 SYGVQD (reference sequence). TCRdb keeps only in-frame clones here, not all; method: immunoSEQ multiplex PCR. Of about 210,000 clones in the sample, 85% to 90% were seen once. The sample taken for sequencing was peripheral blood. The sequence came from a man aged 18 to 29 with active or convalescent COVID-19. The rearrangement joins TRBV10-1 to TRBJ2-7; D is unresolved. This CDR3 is CASSVRDEQYF. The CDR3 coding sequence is TGCGCCAGCAGTGTTCGAGACGAGCAGTACTTC.